This TCR beta chain comes out of a study of early T cells in non-severe SARS-CoV-2 infection. Study observations and caveats: Using VDJdb, the matching emphasized anti-spike CD8 responses while missing private and CD4 specificities.

CDR1 and CDR2 from the germline V gene are GTSNPN and SVGIG (reference sequence). The CDR3 consists of 12 residues. The germline V and J ends were trimmed by 5 bases and 2 bases, with 9 bases remaining between them. With regard to this clonotype: Its specificity is unknown.

Individual cDNA molecules carried attached unique molecular identifiers. TCRdb recomputed calls from the 5' RACE reads with MiXCR, one row per CDR3 protein. In the table there are about 44,000 distinct CDR3 sequences, less than 30% of which are singletons. This clonotype originated in an adult who was a healthcare worker with PCR-confirmed SARS-CoV-2 infection or an uninfected control (not recorded which). The J gene is TRBJ1-1, the V gene TRBV30; the D is unclear. This material consisted of whole blood, taken at baseline. In nucleotides, the CDR3 is TGTGCCTGGGGTCAGCCAAACACTGAAGCTTTCTTT. This sequence encodes CAWGQPNTEAFF.